This T cell receptor beta chain was sequenced during a study of CD8 T cells in Susac syndrome. Study outcomes and limitations: The study's TCR sequencing and HLA analysis drew on a certain number of individuals. That number was acknowledged as relatively small.

Sequencing of TCR beta was carried out in blood CD8+ and CD4+ T cells. In contrast to the negatively isolated CD8+ and CD4+ T cells, TEMRA cells were FACS-enriched. RNA, at about 0.45 to 1 ug, was reverse transcribed with random hexamers. Amplification of the TCR beta CDR3 was carried out by immunoSEQ multiplex PCR, which spanned a total of 54 Vbeta and 13 Jbeta segments. TCRdb re-derived calls from the immunoSEQ multiplex PCR reads in MiXCR, one entry per CDR3 protein. The top ten hold roughly 0.29% of the sample, which has approximately 120,000 distinct CDR3 sequences, 85% to 95% seen once. This CDR3 comprises 13 residues. Germline assignment: CDR1 MNHEY and CDR2 SVGAGI. V lost 0 bases, J lost 8 bases, and 1 base stayed unmatched. A note on this clonotype: Its matching antigen is unknown.

Input material: CD8+ T cells from PBMCs. The chain combines TRBV6-5 with TRBJ2-5; the match to TRBD1 covers 9 bases. The source of this sequence is a human donor with multiple sclerosis. The CDR3 loop reads CASSYSQGATQYF. DNA for the CDR3: TGTGCCAGCAGTTACTCACAGGGGGCAACCCAGTACTTC.